This TCR beta chain derives from a study of read filtering for tumor transcriptome and immune sequencing. The library was built from about 0.4 ug RNA with molecular barcoded adaptors for alpha/delta and beta/gamma chains. MiXCR, applied by TCRdb to the reads, yields one record per CDR3 protein. The data show 100,000 to 150,000 distinct CDR3 sequences, approximately 13% seen once. Trimming shortened V by 7 bases and J by 4 bases, and 19 bases separated the two germline ends. The CDR3 is 15 residues long. The germline V gene encodes CDR1 MNHEY and CDR2 SVGEGT. Comment on this clonotype: Just one base apart from a much larger clone, this may be a read error.

J is TRBJ1-1 and V is TRBV6-2 or TRBV6-3; D possibly corresponds to TRBD1 (5 bases). The TCR originated in a donor at least 40 years old with multiple myeloma. Sample: a population of CD138-negative cells sorted from bone marrow. The CDR3 bases are TGTGCCAGCACCTACAGACGGGGCGGATCCACTGAAGCTTTCTTT. Protein product: CASTYRRGGSTEAFF.